The clone carrying this T cell receptor (beta chain) was seen many times. This CDR3 contains 18 residues. V lost 3 bases to trimming and J lost 2 bases, with 18 bases between them. Germline CDR1 and CDR2: SGHRS and YFSETQ. The data originate from a study of T cells in Graves' hyperthyroidism and ophthalmopathy. Uncontrolled infections, other autoimmune diseases, pregnancy or lactation led to exclusion of patients. The source of the PBMCs was about 10 ml of fresh peripheral blood. RNA transcripts gave rise to amplified TCR beta CDR3 regions. HTBI primers were employed in a first-round RT-PCR of the TCR CDR3. MiXCR, run by TCRdb on the multiplex PCR reads, gives a single entry per CDR3 protein. The data contain under 130,000 distinct CDR3 sequences, approximately 48% of them seen just once; the ten biggest clones take up about 26%.

This receptor was taken from a man aged 35 to 55 with Graves' hyperthyroidism. This chain connects TRBV5-1 to TRBJ1-6, with a tentative D call TRBD1 (5 bases). Input material: blood. This chain's CDR3 is CASSYEGRRWPYNSPLHF. The CDR3 DNA reads as TGCGCCAGCAGCTACGAGGGGCGCAGATGGCCCTATAATTCACCCCTCCACTTT.